A single sample gave rise to the 20 T cell receptor beta chains below, sequenced in a study of identifying expanded T cells in peripheral blood. Produced via immunoSEQ multiplex PCR; TCRdb's table is partial and in-frame only. The repertoire holds approximately 140,000 clones, with 75% to 90% as singletons. The sample taken for sequencing was blood. The receptor set was obtained from a person aged 18 to 70 in good health.

V is TRBV19 and J is TRBJ2-5, with a possible D match to TRBD2 (6 bases). CDR1 and CDR2 from the germline V gene are LNHDA and SQIVND (reference sequence). The CDR3 totals 14 residues. The germline V and J ends were trimmed by 3 bases and 4 bases, with 12 bases remaining between them. For the CDR3, the DNA is TGTGCCAGTAGTATCGGGGGTAGGGTAGAGACCCAGTACTTC. Translating it yields CASSIGGRVETQYF.

This chain joins TRBV19 and TRBJ1-5; weak D call: TRBD1 (5 bases). Germline V CDR1 and CDR2: LNHDA, SQIVND (reference sequence). The CDR3 loop spans 13 amino acids. Trimming stripped 4 bases from V and 1 base from J, with 5 bases between. CDR3 region: CASSTGSNQPQHF. CDR3 sequence (DNA): TGTGCCAGTAGTACAGGGAGCAATCAGCCCCAGCATTTT.

The chain links TRBV6-4 to TRBJ2-1; D ambiguous. V was clipped by 4 bases and J by 5 bases, with 12 bases between them. CDR1 and CDR2 (germline): MRHNA, SNTAGT. The CDR3 contains 14 residues. The CDR3 DNA sequence: TGTGCCAGCAGTGCCGACGGACGGGACAATGAGCAGTTCTTC. Protein sequence: CASSADGRDNEQFF.

CDR3 DNA: TGTGCCAGCAGACCCGGACAGGGGGCCTACGAGCAGTACTTC. It codes for CASRPGQGAYEQYF. The chain couples TRBV11-2 to TRBJ2-7; 10 bases fit TRBD1. Germline V lookup: CDR1 SGHAT, CDR2 FQNNGV. The V gene end was trimmed by 6 bases and the J gene end by 2 bases; junction bases not matched to a gene: 4. The CDR3 contains 14 residues.

V gene TRBV5-1 combines with J gene TRBJ2-7, with 11 bases identical to TRBD1. The CDR3 loop spans 17 amino acids. Trimming at V came to 1 base and at J to 5 bases, leaving 11 bases not matched to a gene. From germline, CDR1 is SGHRS and CDR2 YFSETQ. For the CDR3, the DNA is TGCGCCAGCAGCTTGAGGTTCTCCGGGACAGGGGGTGACGAGCAGTACTTC. Translated: CASSLRFSGTGGDEQYF. Complete variable domain (other parts from reference TRBV5-1 and TRBJ2-7): KAGVTQTPRYLIKTRGQQVTLSCSPISGHRSVSWYQQTPGQGLQFLFEYFSETQRNKGNFPGRFSGRQFSNSRSEMNVSTLELGDSALYLCASSLRFSGTGGDEQYFGPGTRLTVT.

The rearrangement joins TRBV4-2 to TRBJ2-1; the D gene is possibly TRBD1 (7 bases). The CDR3 has 16 amino acids. CDR1 and CDR2 (germline): LGHNA, YNFKEQ. Trimming left V 0 bases short and J 3 bases short, with 12 bases between. For the CDR3, the DNA is TGTGCCAGCAGCCAAGATGACCAGGGGGGCTACAATGAGCAGTTCTTC. Protein sequence: CASSQDDQGGYNEQFF.

The CDR3 region is CASSSTGTSYEQYF. CDR3 bases: TGTGCCAGCAGTTCCACAGGTACTTCCTACGAGCAGTACTTC. The genes are TRBV6-5 and TRBJ2-7; maybe TRBD1 (5 bases). CDR3 length: 14 amino acids. Germline assignment: CDR1 MNHEY and CDR2 SVGAGI. With 4 bases removed from V and 1 base from J, the gap between germline ends came to 11 bases.

The V call is TRBV4-2, the J call TRBJ1-1; D call uncertain. CDR3 length: 17 residues. V lost 0 bases and J lost 4, with 18 bases in between. Germline V gives CDR1 LGHNA, CDR2 YNFKEQ. The CDR3 DNA is TGTGCCAGCAGCCAAGATTGGTTCCGGGCGCAAGGCACTGAAGCTTTCTTT. Protein sequence: CASSQDWFRAQGTEAFF.

This chain uses TRBV7-9 with TRBJ2-7; D not certain. The CDR3 extends over 11 amino acids. CDR1 is SEHNR and CDR2 is FQNEAQ in the germline V gene (reference sequence). The V and J ends lost 5 bases and 7 bases respectively, with 9 bases between them. For the CDR3, the DNA is TGTGCCAGCAGCGGATCGACGGAGCAGTACTTC. It yields the protein CASSGSTEQYF. The whole variable domain, remainder taken from reference TRBV7-9 and TRBJ2-7, is DTGVSQNPRHKITKRGQNVTFRCDPISEHNRLYWYRQTLGQGPEFLTYFQNEAQLEKSRLLSDRFSAERPKGSFSTLEIQRTEQGDSAMYLCASSGSTEQYFGPGTRLTVT.

The V call is TRBV6-1, the J call TRBJ2-1; D gene unclear. The germline V gene has CDR1 MNHNS and CDR2 SASEGT. This CDR3 spans 12 amino acids. The V end was cut by 4 bases, the J end by 4 bases, with 5 bases between. CDR3 coding DNA: TGTGCCAGCAGTGCAAGGTACAATGAGCAGTTCTTC. Protein sequence: CASSARYNEQFF.

The chain couples TRBV5-5 to TRBJ1-5, with a possible D match to TRBD1 (6 bases). This CDR3 has 13 residues. V lost 5 bases and J 3 bases, leaving 9 bases between the germline ends. CDR1 SGHKS and CDR2 YYEKEE come from the germline V gene (reference sequence). CDR3 DNA: TGTGCCAGCAGGGACAGAGACAATCAGCCCCAGCATTTT. Translating gives CASRDRDNQPQHF.

This chain links TRBV7-9 with TRBJ1-6; D might be TRBD1 (6 bases). V was shortened by 6 bases and J by 14 bases, with 20 bases between the two germline ends. The CDR3 runs to 14 residues. Germline values: CDR1 SEHNR, CDR2 FQNEAQ (reference sequence). CDR3 coding DNA: TGTGCCAGCAGTCCGGACTTCCGAGGGGGGGCCCTCCACTTT. This sequence encodes CASSPDFRGGALHF.

The chain combines TRBV19 with TRBJ1-2, with a possible D match to TRBD1 (6 bases). V was pared by 7 bases and J by 1 base, with 16 bases between. The CDR3 is 15 residues long. Germline values: CDR1 LNHDA, CDR2 SQIVND (reference sequence). CDR3 protein: CASKISGAGNYGYTF. CDR3 sequence (DNA): TGTGCCAGTAAGATTTCAGGGGCCGGTAACTATGGCTACACCTTC. The whole variable domain, remainder taken from reference TRBV19 and TRBJ1-2, is DGGITQSPKYLFRKEGQNVTLSCEQNLNHDAMYWYRQDPGQGLRLIYYSQIVNDFQKGDIAEGYSVSREKKESFPLTVTSAQKNPTAFYLCASKISGAGNYGYTFGSGTRLTVV.

A single count supports this clone. DNA of the CDR3: TGTGCCAGTAGTACGGCCGCAGAGACCCAGTACTTC. It translates to CASSTAAETQYF. The chain has TRBV19 and TRBJ2-5; D not resolved. The germline gives CDR1 LNHDA, CDR2 SQIVND (reference sequence). V dropped 4 bases and J dropped 4 bases, with 7 bases sitting between them. The CDR3 length is 12 residues.

The chain has TRBV2 and TRBJ2-7; D is undetermined. V lost 7 bases and J 3 bases, leaving 10 bases between the germline ends. This CDR3 comprises 12 residues. Germline assignment: CDR1 SNHLY and CDR2 FYNNEI. The CDR3 DNA is TGTGCCAGCACGGTTTCGTTCTACGAGCAGTACTTC. Translated: CASTVSFYEQYF.

The chain has TRBV4-1 and TRBJ1-1, with 9 bases fitting TRBD1. The germline V gene encodes CDR1 MGHRA and CDR2 YSYEKL. V shed 2 bases and J 3 bases; nucleotides not matched to a gene: 7. The length of the CDR3 is 16 residues. The CDR3 DNA reads TGCGCCAGCAGCCAATCTCCACGGACAGGGGACACTGAAGCTTTCTTT. It yields the protein CASSQSPRTGDTEAFF.

The genes are TRBV30 and TRBJ1-1; TRBD1 might be the D (5 bases). CDR3 length equals 14 residues. Trimming pared 2 bases from V and 5 bases from J, leaving 15 bases between. The germline V gene has CDR1 GTSNPN and CDR2 SVGIG (reference sequence). The CDR3 DNA reads as TGTGCCTGGAGTCGGGGGGGAAGAGGGACTGAAGCTTTCTTT. Translated, it gives CAWSRGGRGTEAFF.

The chain carries TRBV5-4 and TRBJ2-1, with 14 bases identical to TRBD2. The CDR3 is 18 residues long. The germline gives CDR1 SGHNT, CDR2 YYREEE (reference sequence). The ends lost 3 bases at V and 7 bases at J; junction bases unmatched: 12. This CDR3 is CASSSPPGLAGVGNEQFF. For the CDR3, the DNA is TGTGCCAGCAGCTCGCCTCCGGGACTAGCGGGGGTCGGTAATGAGCAGTTCTTC.

This sequence joins TRBV5-1 and TRBJ2-1; 7 positions match TRBD2. Germline trimming cut 4 bases from V and 4 bases from J; bases unmatched to any gene: 5. The CDR3 covers 14 residues. CDR1 is SGHRS and CDR2 is YFSETQ in the germline V gene. DNA of the CDR3: TGCGCCAGCAGCGTGGGGGGGAATTACAATGAGCAGTTCTTC. Translated, it gives CASSVGGNYNEQFF.

V gene TRBV6-5 combines with J gene TRBJ1-3; D gene uncertain. V lost 2 bases, J lost 6 bases, and 14 bases lay in between. Germline CDR1 is MNHEY and CDR2 is SVGAGI. The CDR3 contains 15 residues. The CDR3 here is CASSYNRARLNTIYF. In DNA, the CDR3 is TGTGCCAGCAGTTACAACCGGGCCAGACTAAACACCATATATTTT.